Only one count was recorded for the clone carrying this T cell receptor (beta chain). Data came from immunoSEQ multiplex PCR; TCRdb stores just in-frame clones and leaves some out. This table has 85,000 to 120,000 clones, 92% appearing once. The data derive from a study of control samples from healthy donors and cancer patients. CDR1 MGHRA and CDR2 YSYEKL come from the germline V gene. The CDR3 runs to 18 residues. V gave up 4 bases and J gave up 0 bases, with 16 bases separating them. The chain joins TRBV4-1 to TRBJ2-6; no clear D gene. The sequenced sample consisted of blood. The sequence was obtained from a woman between 18 and 29 years old in good health. As DNA, the CDR3 is TGCGCCAGCAGCCTTGAACCCCAGATCCTCTCTGGGGCCAACGTCCTGACTTTC. Translation gives CASSLEPQILSGANVLTF.